This T cell receptor beta chain was sequenced in a study of vaccination and CD4 T cells after COVID-19. About the study: Cultures serving as controls received a peptide pool (CEFX or HIV-1 Nef) or no peptide.

Regarding the study as a whole: The median count of SARS-CoV-2-reactive clonotypes rose from roughly 21 to 40, not significantly.

Trimming took off 2 bases at V and 8 bases at J, with 9 bases between the two ends. This CDR3 is 13 amino acids long. Germline CDR1 and CDR2: MNHEY and SVGAGI. The treatment is: roughly 10-day PBMC culture with coronavirus spike peptide pools or control peptides (ViraFEST assay). Each of days 3 and 7 saw half the medium replaced by fresh IL-2 medium. Cultured CD4+ T cells had their DNA profiled by the Oncomine TCR Beta short-read assay. TCRdb re-analysed the PCR reads in MiXCR, keeping a single row per CDR3 protein. The sample includes 17,000 or so distinct CDR3 sequences, around 30% seen only once; the top ten take more than 15%. About this clonotype itself: What it recognizes is unknown.

Sequencing input: cultured CD4+ T cells from blood. The chain joins TRBV6-5 to TRBJ1-4; no definite D call. The receptor comes from a human donor with COVID-19. CDR3: CASSYGVKEKLFF. CDR3 in DNA: TGTGCCAGCAGTTACGGGGTAAAGGAAAAACTGTTTTTT.